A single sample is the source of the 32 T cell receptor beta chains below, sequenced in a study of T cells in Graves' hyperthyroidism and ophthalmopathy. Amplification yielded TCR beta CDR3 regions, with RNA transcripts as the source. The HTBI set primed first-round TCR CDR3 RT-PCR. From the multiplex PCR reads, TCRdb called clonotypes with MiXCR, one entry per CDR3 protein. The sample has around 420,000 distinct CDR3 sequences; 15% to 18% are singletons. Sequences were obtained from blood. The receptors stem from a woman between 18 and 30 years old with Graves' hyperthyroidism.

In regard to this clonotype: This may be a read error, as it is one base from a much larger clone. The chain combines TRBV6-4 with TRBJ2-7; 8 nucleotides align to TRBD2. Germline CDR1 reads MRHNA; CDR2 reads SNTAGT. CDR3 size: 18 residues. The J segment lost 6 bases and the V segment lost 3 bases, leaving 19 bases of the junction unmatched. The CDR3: CASSEASRGREVPCEQYF. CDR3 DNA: TGTGCCAGCAGTGAAGCCTCTCGAGGGCGGGAGGTCCCCTGCGAGCAGTACTTC.

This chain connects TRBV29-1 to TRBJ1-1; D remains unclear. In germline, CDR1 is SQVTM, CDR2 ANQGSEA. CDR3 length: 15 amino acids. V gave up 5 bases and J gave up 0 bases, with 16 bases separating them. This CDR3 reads CSVFGSGTVNTEAFF. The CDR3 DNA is TGCAGCGTTTTCGGGTCGGGCACAGTGAACACTGAAGCTTTCTTT.

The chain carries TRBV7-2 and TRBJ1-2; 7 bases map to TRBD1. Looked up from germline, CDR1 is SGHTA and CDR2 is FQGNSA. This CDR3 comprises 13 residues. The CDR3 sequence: CAGGQLGYYGYTF. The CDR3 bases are TGTGCTGGGGGACAGCTGGGCTACTATGGCTACACCTTC.

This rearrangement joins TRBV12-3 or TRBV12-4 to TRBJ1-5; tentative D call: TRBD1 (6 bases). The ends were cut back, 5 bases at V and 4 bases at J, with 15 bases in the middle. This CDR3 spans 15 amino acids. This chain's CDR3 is CASSAPGTSNQPQHF. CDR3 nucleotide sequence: TGTGCCAGCAGTGCCCCGGGGACATCAAATCAGCCCCAGCATTTT.

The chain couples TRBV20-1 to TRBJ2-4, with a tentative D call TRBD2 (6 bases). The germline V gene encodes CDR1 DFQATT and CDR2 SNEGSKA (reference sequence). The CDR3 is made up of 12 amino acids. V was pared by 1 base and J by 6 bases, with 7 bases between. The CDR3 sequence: CSARGLGNIQYF. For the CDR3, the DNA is TGCAGTGCTAGAGGACTAGGAAACATTCAGTACTTC.

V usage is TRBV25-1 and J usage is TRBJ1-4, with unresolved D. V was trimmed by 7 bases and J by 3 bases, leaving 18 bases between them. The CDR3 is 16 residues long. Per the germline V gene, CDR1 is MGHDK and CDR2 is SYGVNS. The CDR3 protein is CASTGWEGGSNEKLFF. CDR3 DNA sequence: TGTGCCAGCACCGGTTGGGAGGGAGGTTCTAATGAAAAACTGTTTTTT.

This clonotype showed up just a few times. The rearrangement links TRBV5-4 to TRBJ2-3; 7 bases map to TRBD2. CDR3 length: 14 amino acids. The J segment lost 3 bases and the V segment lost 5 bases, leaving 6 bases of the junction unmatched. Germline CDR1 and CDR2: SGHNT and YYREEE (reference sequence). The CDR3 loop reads CASRPTSATDTQYF. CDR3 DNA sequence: TGTGCCAGCAGGCCTACTAGCGCGACAGATACGCAGTATTTT.

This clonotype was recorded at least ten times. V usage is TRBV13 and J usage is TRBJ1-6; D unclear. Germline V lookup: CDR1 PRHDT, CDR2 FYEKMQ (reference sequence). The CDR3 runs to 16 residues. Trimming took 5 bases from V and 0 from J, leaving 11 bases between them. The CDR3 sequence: CASSGGVSSYNSPLHF. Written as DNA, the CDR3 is TGTGCCAGCAGCGGTGGGGTGAGCTCCTATAATTCACCCCTCCACTTT.

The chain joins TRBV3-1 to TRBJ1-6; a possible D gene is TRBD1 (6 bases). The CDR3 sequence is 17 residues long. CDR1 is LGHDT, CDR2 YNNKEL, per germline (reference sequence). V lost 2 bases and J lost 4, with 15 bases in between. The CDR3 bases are TGTGCCAGCAGCCAAAGGGTAAAGACAGGTTATAATTCACCCCTCCACTTT. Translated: CASSQRVKTGYNSPLHF.

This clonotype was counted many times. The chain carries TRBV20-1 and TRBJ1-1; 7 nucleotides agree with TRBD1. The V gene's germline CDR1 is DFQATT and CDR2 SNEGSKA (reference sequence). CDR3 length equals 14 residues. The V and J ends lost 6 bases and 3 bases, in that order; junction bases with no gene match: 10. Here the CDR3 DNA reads TGCAGTGCCAGCCCGATTACAGGGGACACTGAAGCTTTCTTT. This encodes CSASPITGDTEAFF.

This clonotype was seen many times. CDR3 nucleotides: TGTGCCAGCAGCACCCCGGGTAGCGGGACGTCCCGGAGTTATTCCTACAATGAGCAGTTCTTC. Amino acid sequence: CASSTPGSGTSRSYSYNEQFF. V gene TRBV7-9 combines with J gene TRBJ2-1, with 8 nucleotides matching TRBD2. The J segment lost 1 base and the V segment lost 5 bases, leaving 22 bases of the junction unmatched. The CDR3 sequence is 21 residues long. Germline-derived CDR1 and CDR2 are SEHNR and FQNEAQ (reference sequence).

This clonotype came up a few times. CDR3 protein: CASSPSPRVSYEQYF. CDR3 in DNA: TGTGCCAGCAGTCCCAGCCCCCGGGTCTCCTACGAGCAGTACTTC. The chain couples TRBV12-3 or TRBV12-4 to TRBJ2-7; D is undetermined. V gave up 5 bases and J gave up 0 bases, with 14 bases separating them. CDR3 size: 15 residues.

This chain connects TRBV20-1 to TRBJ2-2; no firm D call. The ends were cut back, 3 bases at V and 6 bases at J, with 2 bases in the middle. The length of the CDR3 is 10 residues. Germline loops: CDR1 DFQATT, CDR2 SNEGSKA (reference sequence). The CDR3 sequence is CSASPGELFF. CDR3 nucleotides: TGCAGTGCTAGCCCCGGGGAGCTGTTTTTT.

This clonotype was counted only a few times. The CDR3, as DNA: TGCGCCAGCAGCCGGCCGGGACAGAGCCACAATGAGCAGTTCTTC. Translation: CASSRPGQSHNEQFF. The rearrangement joins TRBV4-1 to TRBJ2-1; 7 nucleotides agree with TRBD1. CDR3 length: 15 residues. The germline CDR1 and CDR2 sequences are MGHRA and YSYEKL. Losses at the gene ends were 4 bases for V and 5 bases for J; bases not matched to a gene: 8.

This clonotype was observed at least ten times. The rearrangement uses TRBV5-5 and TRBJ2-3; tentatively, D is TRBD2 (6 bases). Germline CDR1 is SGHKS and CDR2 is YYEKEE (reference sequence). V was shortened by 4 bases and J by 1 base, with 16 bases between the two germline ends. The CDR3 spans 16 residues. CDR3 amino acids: CASSAYQRAGTDTQYF. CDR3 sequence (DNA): TGTGCCAGCAGCGCCTACCAGCGGGCCGGCACAGATACGCAGTATTTT.

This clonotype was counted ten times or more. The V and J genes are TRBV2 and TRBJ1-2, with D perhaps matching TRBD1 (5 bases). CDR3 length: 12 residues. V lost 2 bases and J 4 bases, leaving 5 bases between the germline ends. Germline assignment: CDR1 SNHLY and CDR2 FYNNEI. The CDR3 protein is CASSETGYGYTF. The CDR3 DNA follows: TGTGCCAGCAGTGAAACAGGCTATGGCTACACCTTC.

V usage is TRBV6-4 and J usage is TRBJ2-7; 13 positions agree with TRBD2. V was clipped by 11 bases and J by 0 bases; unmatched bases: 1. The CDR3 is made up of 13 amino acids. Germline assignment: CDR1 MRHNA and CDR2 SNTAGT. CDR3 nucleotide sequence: TGTGCCGGGACTAGCGGGAACTCCTACGAGCAGTACTTC. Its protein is CAGTSGNSYEQYF.

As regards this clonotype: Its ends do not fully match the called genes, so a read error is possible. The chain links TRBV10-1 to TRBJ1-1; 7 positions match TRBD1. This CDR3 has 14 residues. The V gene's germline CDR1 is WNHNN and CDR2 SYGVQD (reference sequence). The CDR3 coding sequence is TGCGCCGGCAGTGTGGGACAGTCGAACACTGAAGCTTTCTTT. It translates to CAGSVGQSNTEAFF.

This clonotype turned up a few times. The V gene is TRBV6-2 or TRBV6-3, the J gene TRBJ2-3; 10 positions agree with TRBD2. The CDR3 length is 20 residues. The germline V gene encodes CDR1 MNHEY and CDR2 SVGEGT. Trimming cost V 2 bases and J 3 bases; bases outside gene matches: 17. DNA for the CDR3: TGTGCCAGCAGTTACCCGATAGGCAGCGGGGGGGCCGGAGGGACAGATACGCAGTATTTT. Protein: CASSYPIGSGGAGGTDTQYF.

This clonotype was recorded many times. CDR3 sequence: CASSYSGYEQFF. For the CDR3, the DNA is TGTGCCAGCAGTTACTCTGGGTATGAGCAGTTCTTC. The chain is built from TRBV6-6 and TRBJ2-1; D is ambiguous. The V gene lost 0 bases and the J gene lost 8 bases, with 5 bases spanning the gap. The CDR3 has 12 amino acids. The germline CDR1 and CDR2 sequences are MNHNY and SVGAGI (reference sequence).

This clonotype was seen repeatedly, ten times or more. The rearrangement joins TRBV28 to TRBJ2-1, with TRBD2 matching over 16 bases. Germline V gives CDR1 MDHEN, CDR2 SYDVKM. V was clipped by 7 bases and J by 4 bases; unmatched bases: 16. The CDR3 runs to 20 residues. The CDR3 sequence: CASTPDSGTSGRAAYNEQFF. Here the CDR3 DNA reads TGTGCCAGCACCCCAGACTCCGGGACTAGCGGGAGGGCCGCATACAATGAGCAGTTCTTC. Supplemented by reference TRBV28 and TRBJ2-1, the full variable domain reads DVKVTQSSRYLVKRTGEKVFLECVQDMDHENMFWYRQDPGLGLRLIYFSYDVKMKEKGDIPEGYSVSREKKERFSLILESASTNQTSMYLCASTPDSGTSGRAAYNEQFFGPGTRLTVL.

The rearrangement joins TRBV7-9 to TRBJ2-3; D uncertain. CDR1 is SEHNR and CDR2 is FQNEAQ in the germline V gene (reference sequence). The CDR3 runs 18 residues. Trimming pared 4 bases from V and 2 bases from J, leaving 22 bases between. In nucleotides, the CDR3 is TGTGCCAGCAGCTCCCTTGGGCCTTGGCAAATACCCACAGATACGCAGTATTTT. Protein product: CASSSLGPWQIPTDTQYF. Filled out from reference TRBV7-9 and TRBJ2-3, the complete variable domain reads DTGVSQNPRHKITKRGQNVTFRCDPISEHNRLYWYRQTLGQGPEFLTYFQNEAQLEKSRLLSDRFSAERPKGSFSTLEIQRTEQGDSAMYLCASSSLGPWQIPTDTQYFGPGTRLTVL.

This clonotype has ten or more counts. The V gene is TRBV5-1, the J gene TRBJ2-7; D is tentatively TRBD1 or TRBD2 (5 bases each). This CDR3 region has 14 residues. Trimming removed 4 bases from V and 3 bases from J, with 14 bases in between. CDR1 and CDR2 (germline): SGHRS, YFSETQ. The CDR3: CASSQRGLFYEQYF. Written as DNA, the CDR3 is TGCGCCAGCAGCCAGAGGGGTCTTTTCTACGAGCAGTACTTC.

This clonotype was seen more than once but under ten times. This CDR3 is CSASPGTGVAQPQHF. The CDR3, as DNA: TGCAGTGCTAGTCCCGGGACAGGGGTGGCTCAGCCCCAGCATTTT. The rearrangement uses TRBV20-1 and TRBJ1-5; 10 bases agree with TRBD1. The junction had 8 bases not matched to a gene; V was cut back by 3 bases and J by 6 bases. The V gene's germline CDR1 is DFQATT and CDR2 SNEGSKA (reference sequence). The CDR3 consists of 15 residues.

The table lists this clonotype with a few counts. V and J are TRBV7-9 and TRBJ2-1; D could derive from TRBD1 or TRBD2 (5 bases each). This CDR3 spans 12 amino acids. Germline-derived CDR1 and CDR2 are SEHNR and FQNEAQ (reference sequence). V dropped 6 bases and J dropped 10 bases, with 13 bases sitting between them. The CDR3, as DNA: TGTGCCAGCAGGGCCAACAGGAGGGAGCAGTTCTTC. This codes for CASRANRREQFF.

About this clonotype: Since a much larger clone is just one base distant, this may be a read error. The CDR3 sequence: CASNLARVQETQYF. The CDR3, as DNA: TGTGCCAGCAACTTAGCGAGGGTCCAAGAGACCCAGTACTTC. The V and J genes are TRBV2 and TRBJ2-5, with D possibly TRBD2 on 5 matching bases. V was cut by 7 bases and J by 1 base, with 13 bases left in between. The CDR3 length is 14 residues. The germline CDR1 and CDR2 sequences are SNHLY and FYNNEI.

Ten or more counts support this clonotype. CDR3 protein: CAISPRGAHTDTQYF. The CDR3 DNA reads as TGTGCCATCAGTCCGCGGGGGGCGCACACAGATACGCAGTATTTT. The chain uses TRBV10-3 and TRBJ2-3, with 8 positions matching TRBD2. V was clipped by 5 bases and J by 2 bases; unmatched bases: 6. CDR1 is ENHRY and CDR2 is SYGVKD in the germline V gene. The length of the CDR3 is 15 residues.

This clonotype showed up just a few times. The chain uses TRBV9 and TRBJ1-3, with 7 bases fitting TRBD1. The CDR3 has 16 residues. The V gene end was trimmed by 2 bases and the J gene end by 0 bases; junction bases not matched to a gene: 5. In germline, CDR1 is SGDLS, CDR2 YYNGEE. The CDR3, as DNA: TGTGCCAGCAGCGTGACCTCAGGGGGCTCTGGAAACACCATATATTTT. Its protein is CASSVTSGGSGNTIYF.

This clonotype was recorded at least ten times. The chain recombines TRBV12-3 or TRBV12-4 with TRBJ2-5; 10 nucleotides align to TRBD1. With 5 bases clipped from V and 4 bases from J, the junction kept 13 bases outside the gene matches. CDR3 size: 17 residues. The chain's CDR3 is CASSPHRVGQGRETQYF. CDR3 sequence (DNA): TGTGCCAGCAGTCCCCACCGAGTGGGACAGGGGAGAGAGACCCAGTACTTC.

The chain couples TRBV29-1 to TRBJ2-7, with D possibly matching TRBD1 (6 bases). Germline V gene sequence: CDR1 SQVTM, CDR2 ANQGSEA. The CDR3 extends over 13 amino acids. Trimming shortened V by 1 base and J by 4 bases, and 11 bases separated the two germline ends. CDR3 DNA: TGCAGCGTTGAAGGGCAGGGGTTGTACGAGCAGTACTTC. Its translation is CSVEGQGLYEQYF.

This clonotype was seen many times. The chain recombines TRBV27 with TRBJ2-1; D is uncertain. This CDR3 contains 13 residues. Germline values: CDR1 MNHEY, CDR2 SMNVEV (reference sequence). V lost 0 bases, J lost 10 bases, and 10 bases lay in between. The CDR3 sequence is CASSLSFSGEQFF. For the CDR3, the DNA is TGTGCCAGCAGTTTATCGTTTTCAGGCGAGCAGTTCTTC.

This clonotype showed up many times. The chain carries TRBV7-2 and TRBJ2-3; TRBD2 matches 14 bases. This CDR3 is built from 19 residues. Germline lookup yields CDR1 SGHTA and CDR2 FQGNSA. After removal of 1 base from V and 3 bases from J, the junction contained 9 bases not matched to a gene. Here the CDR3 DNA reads TGTGCCAGCAGCTTAGGGGGGGGGACTAGCGGGAGTTGTACAGATACGCAGTATTTT. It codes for CASSLGGGTSGSCTDTQYF.